This is a list of T cell receptor beta chains from one sample in a study of technical replicates of blood from a handful of donors. Clones were sequenced by immunoSEQ multiplex PCR, and TCRdb holds only the in-frame ones, with some missing. Here the sample spans about 56,000 clones, over 85% being singletons. Source material: PBMCs. The receptor source for this set is a human donor in good health. Some clones in this sample may be carry-over from other donors' samples. CDR3s include the opening cysteine and the closing phenylalanine or tryptophan. The order of the fields is CDR3 length, V gene, CDR3 protein.

13	TRBV6-5	CASSYTGSAEQYF
16	TRBV7-9	CASSTKGVVGGNTIYF
13	TRBV4-1	CASSQEGTGTQYF
16	TRBV6-5	CASSYSGGRASGELFF
15	TRBV6-6	CASSYPRGEDQPQHF
16	TRBV28	CASTNTGPGGANVLTF
15	TRBV7-9	CASSLDRGAIAGYTF
17	TRBV5-4	CASTLRVEAGAYNEQFF
14	TRBV18	CASSAGTGTYEQYF
16	TRBV4-3	CASSPTSTGSTDTQYF
10	TRBV7-9	CASSSVGAFF
16	TRBV11-2	CASSSISGRVDYEQYF
14	TRBV5-1	CASSRAGETYEQYF
12	TRBV7-8	CASSLSRTEAFF
13	TRBV5-1	CASSPGGSYEQYF
16	TRBV4-3	CASSQGDRGSSYEQYF
16	TRBV7-7	CASSLEFSTGGETQYF
14	TRBV15	CATTRDRAQETQYF